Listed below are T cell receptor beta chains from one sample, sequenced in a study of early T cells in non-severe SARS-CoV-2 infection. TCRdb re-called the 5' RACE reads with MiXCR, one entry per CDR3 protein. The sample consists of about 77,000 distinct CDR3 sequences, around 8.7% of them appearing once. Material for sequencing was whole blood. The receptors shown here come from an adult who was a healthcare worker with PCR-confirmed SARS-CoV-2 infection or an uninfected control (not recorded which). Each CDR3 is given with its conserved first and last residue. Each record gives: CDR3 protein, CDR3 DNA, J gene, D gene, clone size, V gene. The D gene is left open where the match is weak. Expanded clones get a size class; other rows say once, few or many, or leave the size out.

CASSQELSGTGRTDTQYF,TGCGCCAGCAGCCAAGAGTTAAGCGGAACCGGGAGGACAGATACGCAGTATTTT,TRBJ2-3,TRBD2,NA,TRBV4-1
CASSYSGSSHTDTQYF,TGTGCCAGCAGTTACTCCGGGAGCAGCCACACAGATACGCAGTATTTT,TRBJ2-3,NA,few,TRBV6-6
CASSPPRGVMSSYEQYF,TGTGCCAGCAGCCCACCCCGGGGGGTAATGAGCTCCTACGAGCAGTACTTC,TRBJ2-7,NA,many,TRBV21-1
CASSIHATVYSNQPQHF,TGTGCCAGTAGTATCCATGCGACTGTCTATAGCAATCAGCCCCAGCATTTT,TRBJ1-5,NA,NA,TRBV19
CASTDASGGTDTQYF,TGCGCCAGCACCGATGCTAGCGGGGGCACAGATACGCAGTATTTT,TRBJ2-3,TRBD2,NA,TRBV5-1
CASSEKLAGVFNEQFF,TGTGCCAGCAGCGAGAAACTAGCGGGAGTGTTCAATGAGCAGTTCTTC,TRBJ2-1,TRBD2,NA,TRBV11-1
CASSPQSDYGYTF,TGTGCCAGCTCACCACAGTCCGACTATGGCTACACCTTC,TRBJ1-2,NA,many,TRBV18
CASSLEGRSGTEAFF,TGTGCCAGCAGCTTGGAGGGCCGGAGCGGGACTGAAGCTTTCTTT,TRBJ1-1,NA,few,TRBV5-4
CAWREWETQYF,TGTGCCTGGAGGGAGTGGGAGACCCAGTACTTC,TRBJ2-5,NA,NA,TRBV30
CASRDLTSGSTNEQFF,TGTGCCAGCAGAGACCTTACTAGCGGGAGCACGAATGAGCAGTTCTTC,TRBJ2-1,TRBD2,many,TRBV27
CASSQSGSGNTIYF,TGTGCCAGCAGCCAATCAGGCTCTGGAAACACCATATATTTT,TRBJ1-3,NA,many,TRBV3-1
CASSQDGTADLNGKFYTF,TGCGCCAGCAGCCAAGATGGGACGGCCGATCTAAACGGCAAGTTTTACACCTTC,TRBJ1-2,NA,many,TRBV4-1
CSARGLADYEQYF,TGCAGTGCTAGAGGCCTAGCGGACTACGAGCAGTACTTC,TRBJ2-7,TRBD2,many,TRBV20-1
CSARGGRRYNEQFF,TGCAGTGCTAGAGGAGGGAGAAGGTACAATGAGCAGTTCTTC,TRBJ2-1,NA,many,TRBV20-1
CASSQYRGRGEETQYF,TGTGCCAGCAGCCAATACAGGGGGCGGGGAGAAGAGACCCAGTACTTC,TRBJ2-5,TRBD1,few,TRBV11-2
CASGGGYQETQYF,TGTGCCAGCGGGGGGGGCTACCAAGAGACCCAGTACTTC,TRBJ2-5,NA,NA,TRBV28
CASSELGFDYGYTF,TGTGCCAGCAGTGAGTTAGGGTTTGACTATGGCTACACCTTC,TRBJ1-2,NA,NA,TRBV2
CASKTSRFYGYTF,TGTGCCAGCAAGACTTCCCGGTTCTATGGCTACACCTTC,TRBJ1-2,NA,many,TRBV6-1
CASVPSRDLRYQETQYF,TGTGCCAGCGTCCCGAGTAGGGATCTTAGGTACCAAGAGACCCAGTACTTC,TRBJ2-5,NA,few,TRBV11-3
CASSGTEFEQYF,TGTGCCAGCAGTGGCACAGAGTTCGAGCAGTACTTC,TRBJ2-7,NA,many,TRBV28
CASSDPTDITTYNEQFF,TGTGCCAGCAGTGACCCGACTGACATCACTACCTACAATGAGCAGTTCTTC,TRBJ2-1,NA,many,TRBV2
CASSFSGRAPDTQYF,TGTGCCAGCAGTTTTAGCGGGAGGGCCCCAGATACGCAGTATTTT,TRBJ2-3,TRBD2,few,TRBV27
CASSFRRRSYNSPLHF,TGTGCCAGCAGCTTCCGGAGACGGAGCTATAATTCACCCCTCCACTTT,TRBJ1-6,NA,many,TRBV5-6
CSASKRPGENSPLHF,TGCAGTGCTAGTAAGCGGCCAGGGGAAAATTCACCCCTCCACTTT,TRBJ1-6,NA,many,TRBV20-1
CASSPAQSYEQYF,TGTGCCAGCAGCCCAGCACAGTCCTACGAGCAGTACTTC,TRBJ2-7,NA,many,TRBV11-1
CASSLTGIENEKLFF,TGTGCCAGCAGCTTAACAGGGATTGAGAATGAAAAACTGTTTTTT,TRBJ1-4,NA,NA,TRBV7-8
CASSLRAGSGELFF,TGTGCCAGCAGTCTCAGGGCCGGCTCCGGGGAGCTGTTTTTT,TRBJ2-2,NA,many,TRBV28
CASSPRALYNSPLHF,TGTGCCAGCAGCCCCCGGGCTCTCTATAATTCACCCCTCCACTTT,TRBJ1-6,NA,many,TRBV7-9
CASSETQGSYGYTF,TGTGCCAGCAGTGAAACTCAGGGGAGCTATGGCTACACCTTC,TRBJ1-2,NA,many,TRBV6-1
CASSADHTGELFF,TGCGCCAGCAGCGCAGACCACACCGGGGAGCTGTTTTTT,TRBJ2-2,NA,many,TRBV5-1
CASSVTGGSYEQYF,TGTGCCAGCAGTGTGACAGGGGGTAGCTACGAGCAGTACTTC,TRBJ2-7,TRBD1,NA,TRBV6-5
CASKDGVTSTDTQYF,TGCGCCAGCAAAGATGGGGTTACTAGCACAGATACGCAGTATTTT,TRBJ2-3,NA,NA,TRBV5-1
CASSRGSTGELFF,TGTGCCAGCAGCAGGGGTTCCACCGGGGAGCTGTTTTTT,TRBJ2-2,NA,many,TRBV11-2
CASSERQPGRDTQYF,TGTGCCAGCAGCGAAAGACAGCCCGGTCGAGATACGCAGTATTTT,TRBJ2-3,NA,few,TRBV5-4
CASRSQGGLPSSYNEQFF,TGCGCCAGCAGGTCACAGGGGGGACTACCGAGCTCCTACAATGAGCAGTTCTTC,TRBJ2-1,NA,many,TRBV4-1
CASSFSIAGGSTDTQYF,TGTGCCAGCAGCTTCTCCATAGCGGGAGGTAGCACAGATACGCAGTATTTT,TRBJ2-3,TRBD2,few,TRBV7-2
CASRVGDRDYNEQFF,TGTGCCAGCAGGGTTGGAGACAGGGACTACAATGAGCAGTTCTTC,TRBJ2-1,TRBD1,few,TRBV2
CSASSQGLEPQHF,TGCAGTGCTAGTAGCCAGGGGCTGGAGCCCCAGCATTTT,TRBJ1-5,NA,NA,TRBV20-1
CASSPGTGAVVREKLFF,TGTGCCAGCAGCCCCGGGACAGGGGCGGTTGTCCGGGAAAAACTGTTTTTT,TRBJ1-4,TRBD1,NA,TRBV5-4
CASSSRTGGIEQYF,TGTGCCAGCAGTTCCCGGACAGGGGGCATCGAGCAGTACTTC,TRBJ2-7,TRBD1,NA,TRBV28
CASSSSQKQYF,TGCGCCAGCAGCTCATCTCAGAAGCAGTACTTC,TRBJ2-7,NA,few,TRBV5-1
CASSSTGGQPQHF,TGTGCCAGCAGCTCAACAGGGGGCCAGCCCCAGCATTTT,TRBJ1-5,TRBD1,many,TRBV7-8
CASSEVGDRNYGYTF,TGTGCCAGCAGTGAAGTTGGGGACAGGAACTATGGCTACACCTTC,TRBJ1-2,TRBD1,once,TRBV6-1
CASSSQGDTRNSPLHF,TGTGCCAGCAGTTCACAGGGGGATACGAGGAATTCACCCCTCCACTTT,TRBJ1-6,TRBD1,many,TRBV27
CATNRDPQGAAFF,TGTGCCACCAACAGAGATCCTCAGGGGGCGGCTTTCTTT,TRBJ1-1,TRBD1,NA,TRBV15
CASSFLARSYETQYF,TGCGCCAGCAGCTTTCTAGCCAGGAGTTATGAGACCCAGTACTTC,TRBJ2-5,NA,few,TRBV5-1
CSVFDLGHEQYF,TGCAGTGTTTTTGACCTCGGGCATGAGCAGTACTTC,TRBJ2-7,NA,NA,TRBV20-1
CSARTSGEQYF,TGCAGTGCTAGGACTAGCGGAGAGCAGTACTTC,TRBJ2-7,TRBD2,many,TRBV20-1
CASRSLAGPQETQYF,TGTGCCAGCAGGTCACTAGCGGGGCCGCAAGAGACCCAGTACTTC,TRBJ2-5,TRBD2,many,TRBV28
CSARASPGNTIYF,TGCAGTGCTAGAGCCTCTCCTGGAAACACCATATATTTT,TRBJ1-3,NA,NA,TRBV20-1
CSAAAPGANVLTF,TGCAGTGCCGCGGCCCCCGGGGCCAACGTCCTGACTTTC,TRBJ2-6,NA,many,TRBV20-1
CASSLTSTDMQYF,TGCGCCAGCAGCTTGACTAGCACAGATATGCAGTATTTT,TRBJ2-3,NA,NA,TRBV5-1
CASSLGSRVNEQFF,TGTGCCAGCAGTTTAGGGAGTAGGGTCAATGAGCAGTTCTTC,TRBJ2-1,NA,many,TRBV27
CASSLTSRNTQNF,TGTGCCAGCAGTCTTACAAGCCGAAATACGCAGAATTTT,TRBJ2-3,NA,NA,TRBV27
CASSLAGTGVEQYF,TGTGCCAGCAGCTTGGCCGGGACAGGGGTCGAGCAGTACTTC,TRBJ2-7,TRBD1,few,TRBV5-4